Each of the 10 T cell receptor beta chains below was sequenced from the same sample in a study of blood T cells in healthy people across ages (dated by TCRdb to the mid-2010s). To prepare the library, 5' RACE was applied. These reads were obtained on an Illumina HiSeq 2500. The second PCR ran for about 6 to 12 cycles and used a J-beta primer mix along with a sample-barcoded 5' primer. The public reads were reanalyzed by TCRdb: fastp trimming at Q25, MiXCR alignment, in-frame beta chains only. Rows are unified per CDR3 protein, each entry keeping the most common DNA and genes. This sample is represented by over 950,000 distinct CDR3 sequences; roughly two fifths of them were singletons. The top ten constitute 13% of the sample. Sequenced: blood. These receptors were collected from a man between 18 and 29 years old in good health.

This sequence joins TRBV14 and TRBJ1-4, with D hard to call. V lost 1 base and J 4 bases, leaving 13 bases between the germline ends. The V gene's germline CDR1 is SGHDN and CDR2 FVKESK. This CDR3 comprises 16 residues. The CDR3 is CASSQVLGGFNEKLFF. DNA for the CDR3: TGTGCCAGCAGCCAAGTTTTAGGCGGATTTAATGAAAAACTGTTTTTT.

This clonotype was counted a few times. The rearrangement joins TRBV5-1 to TRBJ2-1; D possibly corresponds to TRBD2 (6 bases). The length of the CDR3 is 16 residues. V lost 2 bases, J lost 2 bases, and 14 bases lay in between. Germline V gives CDR1 SGHRS, CDR2 YFSETQ. Written as DNA, the CDR3 is TGCGCCAGCAGCTTAGGCGGGGAACCCCCCTACAATGAGCAGTTCTTC. It translates to CASSLGGEPPYNEQFF.

CDR3 sequence: CASSDGQGDLALHF. In DNA, the CDR3 is TGTGCCAGCAGTGATGGACAGGGAGATTTAGCCCTCCACTTT. V is TRBV6-1 and J is TRBJ1-6; 8 bases are shared with TRBD1. V lost 3 bases to trimming and J lost 14 bases; unmatched junction nucleotides: 9. CDR1 MNHNS and CDR2 SASEGT come from the germline V gene. The CDR3 is made up of 14 amino acids.

The CDR3 sequence is CGVSYNEQYF. CDR3 nucleotide sequence: TGTGGCGTTTCCTACAATGAGCAGTACTTC. The rearrangement joins TRBV11-2 to TRBJ2-5; D remains unclear. Germline V lookup: CDR1 SGHAT, CDR2 FQNNGV. CDR3 size: 10 residues.

The gene calls are TRBV27 and TRBJ2-3, with 7 positions matching TRBD1. Per the germline V gene, CDR1 is MNHEY and CDR2 is SMNVEV (reference sequence). The CDR3 sequence is 17 residues long. V lost 5 bases and J lost 1; bases outside the gene matches: 12. CDR3 loop: CASSPFDRVGRTDTQYF. The CDR3 DNA follows: TGTGCCAGCAGTCCATTTGACAGGGTAGGGCGCACAGATACGCAGTATTTT.

The chain is built from TRBV3-1 and TRBJ2-3; the D call may be TRBD1 or TRBD2 (6 bases each). Trimming left V 1 base short and J 3 bases short, with 14 bases between. The CDR3 sequence is 16 residues long. Germline V CDR1 and CDR2: LGHDT, YNNKEL (reference sequence). The chain's CDR3 is CASSQGIGGATDTQYF. In nucleotides, the CDR3 is TGTGCCAGCAGCCAAGGCATCGGGGGCGCGACAGATACGCAGTATTTT.

The rearrangement joins TRBV12-3 or TRBV12-4 to TRBJ2-7; perhaps TRBD1 as D (7 bases). With the DNA end fitting TRBJ2-5 better, the J assignment may be wrong. The CDR3 spans 16 residues. The CDR3 loop reads CASSPLSVRGEETQYF. The CDR3 region has the DNA TGTGCCAGCAGCCCACTTTCCGTCAGGGGGGAGGAGACCCAGTACTTC.

The sample holds a few counts of this clonotype. The CDR3 nucleotides read TGTGCCAGCAGCTTAATGGGACAGGAAGCTTTCTTT. Translation: CASSLMGQEAFF. This chain connects TRBV7-2 to TRBJ1-1; 7 nucleotides match TRBD1. V shed 2 bases, J shed 8 bases, and the junction held 2 bases outside the gene matches. Germline V gene data show CDR1 as SGHTA and CDR2 as FQGNSA. The CDR3 totals 12 residues.

This clonotype was counted between two and nine times. V usage is TRBV6-6 and J usage is TRBJ2-4; 8 bases fit TRBD2. The CDR3 runs 16 residues. V was pared by 6 bases and J by 3 bases, with 10 bases of the junction left unmatched. Germline CDR1 is MNHNY and CDR2 is SVGAGI (reference sequence). CDR3: CASRSGTRRVKNIQYF. The CDR3 coding sequence is TGTGCCAGCAGGTCCGGGACTAGGAGGGTCAAAAACATTCAGTACTTC.

This clonotype was counted ten times or more. The chain recombines TRBV7-2 with TRBJ2-7; D possibly corresponds to TRBD1 (5 bases). This CDR3 is built from 13 residues. Trimming left V 6 bases short and J 4 bases short, with 13 bases between. Looked up from germline, CDR1 is SGHTA and CDR2 is FQGNSA. The CDR3 reads CASSRQSYYEQYF. The CDR3 DNA is TGTGCCAGCAGTCGACAGTCCTATTACGAGCAGTACTTC.